This TCR beta chain was documented in a study of blood T cell repertoires in COVID-19. Overall study: PBMCs, B-cell-depleted T cells, or T cells provided the cDNA or gDNA that made up the material.

The repertoire was sequenced with immunoSEQ multiplex PCR; TCRdb's copy has only in-frame clones and lacks some. The sample has fewer than 300,000 clones, roughly 86% seen once; the top ten hold about 9.2%. This clonotype was obtained from a man aged 40-49 years who had recovered from COVID-19. Specimen: peripheral blood.

The CDR3 DNA is TGTGCCAGCTCACAGAAGCGACAGGTAGATGGCTACACCTTC. Amino acids: CASSQKRQVDGYTF. The rearrangement joins TRBV18 to TRBJ1-2; TRBD1 might be the D (6 bases). Deletions cut 4 bases from V and 6 bases from J, with 15 bases between. The CDR3 sequence is 14 residues long. Germline V lookup: CDR1 KGHSH, CDR2 LQKENI.